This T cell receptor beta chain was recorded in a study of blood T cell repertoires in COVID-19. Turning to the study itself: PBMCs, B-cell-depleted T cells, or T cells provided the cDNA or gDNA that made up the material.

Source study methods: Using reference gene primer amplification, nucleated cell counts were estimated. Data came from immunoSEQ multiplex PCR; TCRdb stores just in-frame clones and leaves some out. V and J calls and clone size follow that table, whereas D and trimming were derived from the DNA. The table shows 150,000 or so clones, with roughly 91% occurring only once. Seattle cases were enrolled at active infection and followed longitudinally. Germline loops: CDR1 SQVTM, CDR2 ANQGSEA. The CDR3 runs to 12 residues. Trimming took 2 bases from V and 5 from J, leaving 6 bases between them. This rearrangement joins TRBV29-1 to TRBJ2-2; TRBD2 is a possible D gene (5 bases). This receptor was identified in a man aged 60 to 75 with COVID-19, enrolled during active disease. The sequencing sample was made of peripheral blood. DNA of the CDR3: TGCAGCGTTGAACGAGGGACCGGGGAGCTGTTTTTT. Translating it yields CSVERGTGELFF.